This T cell receptor beta chain stems from a study of blood T cell repertoires in COVID-19. Study summary: Spain, Italy and the United States supplied samples that represented acute and convalescent COVID-19. PBMCs, B-cell-depleted T cells, or T cells provided the cDNA or gDNA that made up the material.

Followed over time, Seattle patients had been enrolled while infection was active. Under the authors' procedure: Amplification of reference gene primers was used by the study to estimate nucleated cell counts. Only in-frame clones appear in the TCRdb table, and some are missing; sequencing was by immunoSEQ multiplex PCR. Clone size and V and J calls were adopted from that table, with D and trimming inferred from the DNA. This table holds hundreds of thousands of clones, approximately 90% found once. V shed 11 bases and J shed 0 bases, with 19 bases lying between them. The CDR3 runs 15 residues. Germline lookup yields CDR1 ENHRY and CDR2 SYGVKD. This clone showed up just a few times.

The TCR sequence derives from a man aged 55 to 70 with COVID-19, enrolled during active disease. V is TRBV10-3 and J is TRBJ1-2, with D possibly TRBD1 on 6 matching bases. The sequenced sample was peripheral blood. The CDR3 DNA sequence: TGTGCCGCCAGGGGCGCTGGGTTAGCTAACTATGGCTACACCTTC. It is translated as CAARGAGLANYGYTF.